This entry is about one T cell receptor (beta chain). In this sample, this clone turned up once. Its antigen target is currently unknown. Base qualities are not provided; no much larger clone lies one nucleotide away. These data come from a study of blood T cell repertoires in COVID-19 (dated by TCRdb to 2020 to 2021). Study-wide context: Samples covering the acute and convalescent phases of COVID-19 were provided by collaborators in the United States, Italy and Spain. HLA class I and class II types, where available, came from metadata supplied by the sample provider rather than from assay-based typing. A freely available public database, intended as a resource for researchers studying the immune response to SARS-CoV-2, is where the repertoires were released. A de-identified subject ID, COVID-19 status, age in years and sex were almost always included in the sample metadata. Samples came from the ongoing ImmuneRACE study (first 160 participants) plus 1,254 subjects from 6 global collaborators. Deeply sampled blood TCRbeta repertoires from subjects exposed to, actively infected with, or recovered from COVID-19 were included in the dataset. The prospective study material was composed of cDNA or gDNA derived from T cells, B-cell-depleted T cells, or PBMCs.

Study-wide findings and limitations: The amount of clinical and demographic metadata varied by source and participant and was provided uncurated.

The immunoSEQ Assay, a bias-controlled multiplex PCR, was used to amplify TCRbeta CDR3 regions from genomic DNA. Per the authors' processing: Within the assay, amplification of reference gene primers was used to estimate how many nucleated cells each sample contained. To quantify the absolute abundance of each unique TCRbeta CDR3 rearrangement, sequence reads were collapsed and filtered. For each sample, productive Simpson clonality was calculated as the square root of Simpson's diversity index across productive rearrangements. Entries here come from immuneACCESS through TCRdb and include only in-frame sequences with V and J called. Some clones fail to appear in such tables; in the studies checked, an unresolved V gene covers under half of the shortfall, and the cause of the remainder is unknown. Clone size and V and J calls were adopted from that table, with D and trimming inferred from the DNA. The sample table lists fewer than 200,000 clones, approximately 86% of them with a count of one. In total, the top ten clones hold roughly 2.5% of the sample.

Collaborating institutions collected whole blood in K2EDTA tubes following their own protocols. For TCRbeta analysis, collaborator samples were shipped as frozen whole blood, as isolated PBMCs, or as DNA extracted from either sample type. The sample comprised peripheral blood. This sequence originates from a middle-aged man with active or convalescent COVID-19.

The sequence in DNA is TGTGCCACCTCGGGAGGGTTGTCAACTAATGAAAAACTGTTTTTT. This encodes CATSGGLSTNEKLFF. Recombination joined TRBV21-1 with TRBJ1-4. TRBV21-1 is a pseudogene. The CDR3 covers 15 residues, taking in both the cysteine and the phenylalanine. Only CDR3 DNA is held: 45 bases, read in frame from base 1.